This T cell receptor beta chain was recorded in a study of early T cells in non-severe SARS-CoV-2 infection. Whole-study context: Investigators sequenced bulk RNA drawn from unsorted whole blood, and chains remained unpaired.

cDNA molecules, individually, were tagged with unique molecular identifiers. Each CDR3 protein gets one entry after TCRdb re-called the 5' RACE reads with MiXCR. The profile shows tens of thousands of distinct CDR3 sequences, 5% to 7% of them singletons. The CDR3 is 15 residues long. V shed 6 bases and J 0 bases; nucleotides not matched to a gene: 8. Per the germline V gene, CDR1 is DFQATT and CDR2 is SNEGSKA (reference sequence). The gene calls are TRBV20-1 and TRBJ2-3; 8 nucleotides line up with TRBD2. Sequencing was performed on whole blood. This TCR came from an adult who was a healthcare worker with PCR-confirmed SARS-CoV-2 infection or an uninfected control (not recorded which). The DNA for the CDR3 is TGCAGTGCGGGAGAAGCGGGGGCTAGCACAGATACGCAGTATTTT. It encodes CSAGEAGASTDTQYF.